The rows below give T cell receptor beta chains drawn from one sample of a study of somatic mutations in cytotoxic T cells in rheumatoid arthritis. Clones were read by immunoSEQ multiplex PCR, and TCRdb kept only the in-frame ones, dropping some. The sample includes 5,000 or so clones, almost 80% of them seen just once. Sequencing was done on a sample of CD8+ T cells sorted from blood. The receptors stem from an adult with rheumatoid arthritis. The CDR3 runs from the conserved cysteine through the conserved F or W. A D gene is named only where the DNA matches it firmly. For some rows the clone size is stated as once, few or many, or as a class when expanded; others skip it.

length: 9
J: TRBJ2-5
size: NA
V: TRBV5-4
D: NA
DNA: TGTGCCAGCCAGGAGACCCAGTACTTC
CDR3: CASQETQYF

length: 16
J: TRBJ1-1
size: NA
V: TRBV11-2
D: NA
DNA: TGTGCCAGCAGCTTAAGCAGGGAATTATGGCACACTGAAGCTTTCTTT
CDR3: CASSLSRELWHTEAFF

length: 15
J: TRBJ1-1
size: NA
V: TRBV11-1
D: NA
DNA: TGTGCCAGCAGCTTAGAGGGGCCTATGAACACTGAAGCTTTCTTT
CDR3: CASSLEGPMNTEAFF

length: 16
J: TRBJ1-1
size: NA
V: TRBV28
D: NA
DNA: TGTGCCAGCACGGGCCAGGGGCCATACCTGAACACTGAAGCTTTCTTT
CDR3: CASTGQGPYLNTEAFF

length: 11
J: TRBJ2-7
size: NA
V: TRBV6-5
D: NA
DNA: TGTGCCAGCAGTTTCTCCTACGAGCAGTACTTC
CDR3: CASSFSYEQYF

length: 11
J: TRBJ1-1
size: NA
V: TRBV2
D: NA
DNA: TGTGCCAGCTCGGGCGACACTGAAGCTTTCTTT
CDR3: CASSGDTEAFF

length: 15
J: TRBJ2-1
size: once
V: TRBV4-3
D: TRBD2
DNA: TGCGCCAGCAGCCAAGTCTGGGGGGGTAAGGATGAGCAGTTCTTC
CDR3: CASSQVWGGKDEQFF

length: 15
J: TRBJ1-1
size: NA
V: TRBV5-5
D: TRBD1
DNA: TGTGCCAGCAGCCCATGGGACAGTGCGAACACTGAAGCTTTCTTT
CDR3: CASSPWDSANTEAFF

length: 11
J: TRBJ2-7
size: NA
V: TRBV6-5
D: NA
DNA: TGTGCCAGCAGTTTCTCCTACGAGCAGTACTTC
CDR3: CASSFSYEQYF

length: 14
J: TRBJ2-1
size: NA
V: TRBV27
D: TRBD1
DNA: TGTGCCAGCAGTTTCGGACAGGGGATAAATGAGCAGTTCTTC
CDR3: CASSFGQGINEQFF

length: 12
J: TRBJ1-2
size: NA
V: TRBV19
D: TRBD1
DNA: TGTGCCAGTAGTACCCTGGGACAGCCCTACACCTTC
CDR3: CASSTLGQPYTF

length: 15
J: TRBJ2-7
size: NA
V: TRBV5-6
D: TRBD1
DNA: TGTGCCAGCAGCTTCGGGACAGGGTCCTGGAGGGAGCAGTACTTC
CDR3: CASSFGTGSWREQYF

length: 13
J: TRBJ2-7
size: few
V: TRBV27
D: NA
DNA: TGTGCCAGCAGTTTACGGGGCTCCTACGAGCAGTACTTC
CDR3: CASSLRGSYEQYF

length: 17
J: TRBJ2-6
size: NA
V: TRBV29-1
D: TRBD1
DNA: TGCAGCGTTGAAATTTACAGGGGGCAACCTGGGGCCAACGTCCTGACTTTC
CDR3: CSVEIYRGQPGANVLTF

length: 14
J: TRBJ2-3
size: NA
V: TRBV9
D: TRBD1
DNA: TGTGCCAGCAGCGTTGGACAGGGAAAAGATACGCAGTATTTT
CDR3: CASSVGQGKDTQYF

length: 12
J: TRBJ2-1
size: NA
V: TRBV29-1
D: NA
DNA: TGCAGCGTTGAGAGCTTCTTGAGTGAGCAGTTCTTC
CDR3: CSVESFLSEQFF

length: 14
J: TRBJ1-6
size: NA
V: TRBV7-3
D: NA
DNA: TGTGCCAGCAGCTCGGACAAGTATAATTCACCCCTCCACTTT
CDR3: CASSSDKYNSPLHF

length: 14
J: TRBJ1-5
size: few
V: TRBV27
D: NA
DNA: TGTGCCAGCAGTTACACAGGGAGCAATCAGCCCCAGCATTTT
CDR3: CASSYTGSNQPQHF

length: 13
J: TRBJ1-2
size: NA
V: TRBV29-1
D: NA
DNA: TGCAGCGTTGAAGATGGTGGCAACTATGGCTACACCTTC
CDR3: CSVEDGGNYGYTF

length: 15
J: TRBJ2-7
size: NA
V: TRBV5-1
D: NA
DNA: TGCGCCAGCAGCTTGGGGGGGGTCCTTTCCTACGAGCAGTACTTC
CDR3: CASSLGGVLSYEQYF

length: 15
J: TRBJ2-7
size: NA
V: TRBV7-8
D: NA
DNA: TGTGCCAGCTCTCCCTTGGGGGGAAGCTCCTACGAGCAGTACTTC
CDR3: CASSPLGGSSYEQYF

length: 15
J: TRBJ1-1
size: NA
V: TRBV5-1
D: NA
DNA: TGCGCCAGCAGCTTGGCGGGTGGGGGGAACACTGAAGCTTTCTTT
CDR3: CASSLAGGGNTEAFF

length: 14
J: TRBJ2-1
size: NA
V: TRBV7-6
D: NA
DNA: TGTGCCAGCAGCCCCCTACGGGCTGCTGATGAGCAGTTCTTC
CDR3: CASSPLRAADEQFF

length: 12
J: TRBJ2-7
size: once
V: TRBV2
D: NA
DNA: TGTGCCGGGGGGCGGGGAGCCTACGAGCAGTACTTC
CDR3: CAGGRGAYEQYF

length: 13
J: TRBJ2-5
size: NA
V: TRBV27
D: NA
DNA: TGTGCCAGCACCACACTGGGGGCTGAGACCCAGTACTTC
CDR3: CASTTLGAETQYF

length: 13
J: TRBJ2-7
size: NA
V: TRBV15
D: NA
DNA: TGTGCCACCGCCGCGAGGGGAGGCCACGAGCAGTACTTC
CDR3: CATAARGGHEQYF

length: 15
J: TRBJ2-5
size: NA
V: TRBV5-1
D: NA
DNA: TGCGCCAGCAGCTTGGCGGCAGGACTACAAGAGACCCAGTACTTC
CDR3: CASSLAAGLQETQYF

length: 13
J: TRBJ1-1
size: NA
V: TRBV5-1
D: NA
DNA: TGCGCCAGCAGCTTGGGAGGAAACACTGAAGCTTTCTTT
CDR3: CASSLGGNTEAFF